This T cell receptor (beta chain) emerged from a study of T cell responses to AZD1222 COVID-19 vaccine. Study context: Some second doses came at about 4 weeks and others at about 12 weeks; these were pooled.

The V end was cut by 6 bases, the J end by 5 bases, with 10 bases between. The germline gives CDR1 MNHEY, CDR2 SVGAGI. This CDR3 is 12 amino acids long. Using immunoSEQ multiplex PCR, the repertoire was profiled, and TCRdb retains in-frame clones only, with some absent. This sample has about 96,000 clones, with roughly 90% found just once. The TCR was taken from an adult in good health. The chain is built from TRBV6-5 and TRBJ2-5; weak D call: TRBD1 (6 bases). Sequenced material: peripheral blood, taken on day 0 of AZD1222 vaccination. As DNA, the CDR3 is TGTGCCAGCAGACACGGACAGGAGACCCAGTACTTC. Protein product: CASRHGQETQYF.